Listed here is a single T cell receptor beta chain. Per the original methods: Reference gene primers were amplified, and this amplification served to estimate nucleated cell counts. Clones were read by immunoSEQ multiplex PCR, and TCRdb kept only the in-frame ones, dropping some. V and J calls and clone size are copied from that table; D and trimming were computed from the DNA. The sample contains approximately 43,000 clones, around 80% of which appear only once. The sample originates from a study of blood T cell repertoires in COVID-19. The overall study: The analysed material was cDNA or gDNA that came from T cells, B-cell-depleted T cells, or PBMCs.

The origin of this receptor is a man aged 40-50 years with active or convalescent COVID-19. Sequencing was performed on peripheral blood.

The chain's CDR3 is CAISDSGGAESGYGYTF. The CDR3 DNA follows: TGTGCCATCAGTGACTCAGGGGGCGCTGAAAGTGGTTATGGCTACACCTTC. This chain links TRBV10-3 with TRBJ1-2; 8 bases map to TRBD1. J lost 5 bases, V lost 3 bases, and 14 bases had no gene match. Germline CDR1 reads ENHRY; CDR2 reads SYGVKD. The CDR3 runs 17 residues.